A selection of T cell receptor beta chains follows, all from one sample in a study of spatial heterogeneity in lung cancer. Each CDR3 protein is one row after TCRdb ran MiXCR on the 5' RACE reads. The sample holds some 21,000 distinct CDR3 sequences, 5% to 7.5% seen once. The specimen was lung tumor tissue, collected at surgery. Source of these receptors: a male donor with early-stage non-small cell lung cancer. CDR3s include the opening cysteine and the closing phenylalanine or tryptophan. Each record gives: V gene, J gene, CDR3 protein.

TRBV29-1	TRBJ1-2	CSASGQHGYTF
TRBV20-1	TRBJ1-2	CSLRTGGNYGYTF
TRBV6-2/TRBV6-3	TRBJ2-5	CAGRGPWPQETQYF
TRBV9	TRBJ1-5	CASSVEGRIRQPQHF
TRBV20-1	TRBJ2-3	CSASQASGDSDTQYF
TRBV20-1	TRBJ2-1	CSASHHLASGSRGNEQFF
TRBV4-2	TRBJ2-5	CASSRTSGGNMETQYF
TRBV7-9	TRBJ2-5	CASSLVLGGETQYF
TRBV28	TRBJ2-1	CASSFSGVGIGEQFF
TRBV11-1	TRBJ2-7	CASSTYGEQYF
TRBV6-2/TRBV6-3	TRBJ1-5	CASKDPSNQPQHF
TRBV20-1	TRBJ2-1	CSASRPGLALNEQFF
TRBV7-3	TRBJ2-1	CASKSGPYNEQFF
TRBV6-6	TRBJ2-7	CASSQGGDEQYF
TRBV5-1	TRBJ2-4	CASSQGQPNFKNIQYF
TRBV6-1	TRBJ2-3	CASSTSGGASDTQYF
TRBV2	TRBJ1-2	CASRDRGYTF
TRBV12-5	TRBJ2-6	CASGPGGTGANVLTF
TRBV7-2	TRBJ2-6	CASSALLSGANVLTF
TRBV5-1	TRBJ1-4	CASSSGGTGDEKLFF
TRBV14	TRBJ2-5	CASSQDWETQYF
TRBV6-5	TRBJ2-2	CASSTFPGQGLAGELFF
TRBV5-4	TRBJ1-1	CASRPRGESTEAFF
TRBV24-1	TRBJ2-5	CATSFGPGMDSMYF
TRBV4-3	TRBJ1-1	CASSQQKALNTEAFF
TRBV11-2	TRBJ2-5	CASSYGLAGASLETQYF
TRBV7-8	TRBJ1-1	CASSLPGGGTEAFF
TRBV7-9	TRBJ2-3	CASSSSDTQYF
TRBV7-3	TRBJ2-2	CASSLVGTGQNTGELFF
TRBV5-4	TRBJ2-1	CASSLFKYNEQFF
TRBV28	TRBJ1-1	CATQRGGDTEAFF
TRBV7-2	TRBJ2-3	CASSLLTSTDTQYF
TRBV28	TRBJ2-1	CASNLESTNNEQFF
TRBV20-1	TRBJ2-7	CSAPVTSGIIAYEQYF
TRBV7-9	TRBJ2-5	CASSLPTGQQETQYF
TRBV7-2	TRBJ2-7	CASKAWSSSYEQYF
TRBV20-1	TRBJ1-6	CSARSTGGLTPLHF
TRBV20-1	TRBJ2-7	CSGLAGGPYEQYF
TRBV28	TRBJ1-5	CASRSALNQPQHF
TRBV6-1	TRBJ1-1	CASSGTPRSEAFF
TRBV2	TRBJ2-1	CATTDRPGYNEQFF
TRBV6-2/TRBV6-3	TRBJ2-1	CASTSYGSLENEQFF
TRBV30	TRBJ1-1	CAWNLGQVNTEAFF
TRBV9	TRBJ1-1	CASNSGTEGTEAFF
TRBV7-2	TRBJ2-1	CASSLPGGLYNEQFF